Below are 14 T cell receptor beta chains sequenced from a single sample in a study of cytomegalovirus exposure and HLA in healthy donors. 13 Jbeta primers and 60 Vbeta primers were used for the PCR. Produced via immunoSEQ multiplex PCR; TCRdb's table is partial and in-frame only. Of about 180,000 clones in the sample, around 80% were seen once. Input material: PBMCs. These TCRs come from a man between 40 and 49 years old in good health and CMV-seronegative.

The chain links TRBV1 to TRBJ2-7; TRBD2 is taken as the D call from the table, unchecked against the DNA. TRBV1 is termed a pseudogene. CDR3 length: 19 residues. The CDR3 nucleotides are TGCACCAGCAGCCAAGGAAAAGGGCTAGCGGGCCGGATCTCCTACGAGCAGTACTTC. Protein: CTSSQGKGLAGRISYEQYF.

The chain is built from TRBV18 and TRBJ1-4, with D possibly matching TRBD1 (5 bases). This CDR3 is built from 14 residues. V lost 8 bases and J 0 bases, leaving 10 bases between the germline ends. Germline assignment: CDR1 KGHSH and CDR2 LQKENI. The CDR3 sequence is CASTSRATNEKLFF. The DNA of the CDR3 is TGTGCCAGCACGTCCAGGGCAACTAATGAAAAACTGTTTTTT.

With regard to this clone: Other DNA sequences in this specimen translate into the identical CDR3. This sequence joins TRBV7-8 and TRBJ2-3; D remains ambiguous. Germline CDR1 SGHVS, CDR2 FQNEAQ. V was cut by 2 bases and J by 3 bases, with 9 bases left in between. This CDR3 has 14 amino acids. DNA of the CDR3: TGTGCCAGCAGCTTAAGCTCTGGTACAGATACGCAGTATTTT. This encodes CASSLSSGTDTQYF.

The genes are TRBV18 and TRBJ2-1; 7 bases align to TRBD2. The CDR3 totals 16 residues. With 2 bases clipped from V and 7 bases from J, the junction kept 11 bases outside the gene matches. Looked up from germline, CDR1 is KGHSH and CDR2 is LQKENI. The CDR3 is CASSPLAREAGNEQFF. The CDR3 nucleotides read TGTGCCAGCTCACCATTGGCACGGGAGGCGGGGAATGAGCAGTTCTTC.

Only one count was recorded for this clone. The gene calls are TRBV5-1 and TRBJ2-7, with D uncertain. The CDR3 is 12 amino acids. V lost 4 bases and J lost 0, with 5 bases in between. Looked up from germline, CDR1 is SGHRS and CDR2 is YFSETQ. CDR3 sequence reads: CASSLSSYEQYF. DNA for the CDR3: TGCGCCAGCAGCCTAAGCTCCTACGAGCAGTACTTC.

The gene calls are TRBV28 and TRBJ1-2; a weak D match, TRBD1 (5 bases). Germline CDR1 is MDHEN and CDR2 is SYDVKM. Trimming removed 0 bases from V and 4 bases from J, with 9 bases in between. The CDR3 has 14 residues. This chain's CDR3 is CASSLWGPTYGYTF. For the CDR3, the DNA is TGTGCCAGCAGTTTATGGGGGCCAACCTATGGCTACACCTTC.

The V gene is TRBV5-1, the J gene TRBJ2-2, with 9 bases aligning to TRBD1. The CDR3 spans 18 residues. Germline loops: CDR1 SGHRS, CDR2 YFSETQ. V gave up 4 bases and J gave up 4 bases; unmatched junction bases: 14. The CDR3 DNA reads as TGCGCCAGCAGCCTTAACCCGTGGACAGGGGTTACCACCGGGGAGCTGTTTTTT. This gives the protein CASSLNPWTGVTTGELFF.

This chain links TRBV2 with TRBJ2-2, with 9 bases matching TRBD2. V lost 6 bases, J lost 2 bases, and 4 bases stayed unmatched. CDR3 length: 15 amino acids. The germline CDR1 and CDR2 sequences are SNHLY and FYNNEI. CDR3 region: CASRPGTSNTGELFF. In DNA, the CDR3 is TGTGCCAGCAGGCCCGGGACTAGCAACACCGGGGAGCTGTTTTTT. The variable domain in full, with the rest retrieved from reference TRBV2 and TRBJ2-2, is EPEVTQTPSHQVTQMGQEVILRCVPISNHLYFYWYRQILGQKVEFLVSFYNNEISEKSEIFDDQFSVERPDGSNFTLKIRSTKLEDSAMYFCASRPGTSNTGELFFGEGSRLTVL.

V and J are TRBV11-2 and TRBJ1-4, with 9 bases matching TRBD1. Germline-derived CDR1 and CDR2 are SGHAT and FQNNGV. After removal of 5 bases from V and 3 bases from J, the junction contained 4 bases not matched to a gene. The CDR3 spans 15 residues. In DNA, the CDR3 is TGTGCCAGCAGCCTGGACAGGGGAGCTAATGAAAAACTGTTTTTT. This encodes CASSLDRGANEKLFF.

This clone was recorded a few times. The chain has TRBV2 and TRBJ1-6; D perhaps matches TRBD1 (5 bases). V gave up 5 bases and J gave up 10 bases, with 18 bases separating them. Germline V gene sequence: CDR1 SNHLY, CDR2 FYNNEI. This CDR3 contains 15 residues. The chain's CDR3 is CASSLPAAGRSPLHF. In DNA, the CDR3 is TGTGCCAGCAGTCTCCCGGCGGCAGGGAGGTCACCCCTCCACTTT.

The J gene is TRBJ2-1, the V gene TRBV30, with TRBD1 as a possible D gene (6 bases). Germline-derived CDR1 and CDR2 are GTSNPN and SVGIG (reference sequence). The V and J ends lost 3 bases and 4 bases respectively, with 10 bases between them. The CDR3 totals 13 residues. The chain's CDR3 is CAWSAQGYNEQFF. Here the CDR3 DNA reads TGTGCCTGGAGCGCACAGGGATACAATGAGCAGTTCTTC.

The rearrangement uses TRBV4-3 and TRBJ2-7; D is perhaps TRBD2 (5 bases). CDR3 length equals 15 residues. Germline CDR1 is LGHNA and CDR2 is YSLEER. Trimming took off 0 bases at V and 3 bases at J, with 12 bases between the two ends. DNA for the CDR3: TGCGCCAGCAGCCAAGAAGGTCGGGAATACTACGAGCAGTACTTC. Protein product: CASSQEGREYYEQYF.

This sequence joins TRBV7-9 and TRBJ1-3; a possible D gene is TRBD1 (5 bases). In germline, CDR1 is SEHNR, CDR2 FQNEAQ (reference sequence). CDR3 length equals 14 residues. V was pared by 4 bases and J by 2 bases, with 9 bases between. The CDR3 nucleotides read TGTGCCAGCAGCTCGGGGGGAACTGGAAACACCATATATTTT. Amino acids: CASSSGGTGNTIYF.

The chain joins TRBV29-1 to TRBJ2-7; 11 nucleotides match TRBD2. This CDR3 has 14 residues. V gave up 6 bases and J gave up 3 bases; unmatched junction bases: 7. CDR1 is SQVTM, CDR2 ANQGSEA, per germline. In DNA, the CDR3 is TGCAGCGTCACGGTAGCGGGAGGGTTCTACGAGCAGTACTTC. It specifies CSVTVAGGFYEQYF.